Reported below is one TCR beta chain. The antigen is unknown. These data originate in a study of shared clonotypes between healthy human individuals. About the research overall: The composition of the donors was a couple of women and a few men aged 18 to 49.

Here immunoSEQ multiplex PCR was the method, and the copy in TCRdb shows in-frame clones only, minus some. The data hold about 680,000 clones, with approximately 73% observed a single time. V was pared by 4 bases and J by 2 bases, with 6 bases of the junction left unmatched. The CDR3 has 15 residues. Germline V gene sequence: CDR1 SGHDN, CDR2 FVKESK. Overall study results and limits: Memory subsets generally showed smaller estimated richness than naive subsets did. Of the naive CD4 clonotypes, around 4.7% were shared across several donors.

The sequenced sample was memory CD4+ T cells sorted from blood. Subset of the sample: CD45RA-negative fraction. The sequence derives from a young woman in good health. The chain uses TRBV14 and TRBJ2-3, with TRBD1 matching over 7 bases. CDR3 amino acids: CASSPSRGYTDTQYF. DNA for the CDR3: TGTGCCAGCAGCCCTTCCAGGGGGTACACAGATACGCAGTATTTT. Looking up the rest from reference TRBV14 and TRBJ2-3 gives the full variable domain: EAGVTQFPSHSVIEKGQTVTLRCDPISGHDNLYWYRRVMGKEIKFLLHFVKESKQDESGMPNNRFLAERTGGTYSTLKVQPAELEDSGVYFCASSPSRGYTDTQYFGPGTRLTVL.